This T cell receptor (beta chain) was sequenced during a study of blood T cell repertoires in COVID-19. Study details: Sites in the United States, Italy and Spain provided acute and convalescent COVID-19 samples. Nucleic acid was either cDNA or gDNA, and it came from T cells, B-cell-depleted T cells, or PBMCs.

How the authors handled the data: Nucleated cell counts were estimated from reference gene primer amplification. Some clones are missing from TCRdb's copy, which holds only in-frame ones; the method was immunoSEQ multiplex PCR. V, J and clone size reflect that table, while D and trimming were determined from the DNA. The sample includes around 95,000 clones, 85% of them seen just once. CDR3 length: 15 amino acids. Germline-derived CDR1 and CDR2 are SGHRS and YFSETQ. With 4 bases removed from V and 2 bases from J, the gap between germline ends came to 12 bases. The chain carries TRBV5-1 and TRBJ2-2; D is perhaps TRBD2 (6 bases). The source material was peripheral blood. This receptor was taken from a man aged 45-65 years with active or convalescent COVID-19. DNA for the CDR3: TGCGCCAGCAGCCCTGGGGGAGGAAACACCGGGGAGCTGTTTTTT. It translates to CASSPGGGNTGELFF. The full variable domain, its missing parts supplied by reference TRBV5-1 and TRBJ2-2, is KAGVTQTPRYLIKTRGQQVTLSCSPISGHRSVSWYQQTPGQGLQFLFEYFSETQRNKGNFPGRFSGRQFSNSRSEMNVSTLELGDSALYLCASSPGGGNTGELFFGEGSRLTVL.